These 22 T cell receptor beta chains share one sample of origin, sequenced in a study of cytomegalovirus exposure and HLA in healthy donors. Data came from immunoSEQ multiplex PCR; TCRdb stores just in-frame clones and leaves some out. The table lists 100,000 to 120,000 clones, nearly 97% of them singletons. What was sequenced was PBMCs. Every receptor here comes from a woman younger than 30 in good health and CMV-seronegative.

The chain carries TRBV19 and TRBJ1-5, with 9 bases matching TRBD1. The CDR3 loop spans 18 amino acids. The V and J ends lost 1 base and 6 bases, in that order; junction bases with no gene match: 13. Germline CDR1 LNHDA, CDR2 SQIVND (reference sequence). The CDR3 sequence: CASSIVRGQGRGSQPQHF. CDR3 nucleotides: TGTGCCAGTAGTATAGTTCGAGGACAGGGGAGGGGGAGTCAGCCCCAGCATTTT.

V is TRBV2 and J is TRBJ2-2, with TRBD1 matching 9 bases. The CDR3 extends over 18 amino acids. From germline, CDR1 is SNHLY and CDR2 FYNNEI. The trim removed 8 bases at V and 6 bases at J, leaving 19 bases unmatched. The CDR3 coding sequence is TGTGCCAGCGACCGGGACAGGGTTGGGGTGTCGTTGGCCGGGGAGCTGTTTTTT. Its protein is CASDRDRVGVSLAGELFF.

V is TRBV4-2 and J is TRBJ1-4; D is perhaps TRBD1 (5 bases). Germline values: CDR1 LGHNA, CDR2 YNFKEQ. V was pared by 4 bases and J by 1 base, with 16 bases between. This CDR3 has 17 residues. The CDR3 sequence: CASSLRRGEGTNEKLFF. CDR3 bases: TGTGCCAGCAGCCTTCGGCGAGGGGAGGGAACTAATGAAAAACTGTTTTTT.

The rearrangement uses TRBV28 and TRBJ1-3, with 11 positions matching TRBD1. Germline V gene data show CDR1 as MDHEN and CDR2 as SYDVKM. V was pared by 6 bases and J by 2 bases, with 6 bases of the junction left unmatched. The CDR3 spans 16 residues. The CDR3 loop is CASRRPGQGAGNTIYF. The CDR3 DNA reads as TGTGCCAGCAGACGACCGGGACAGGGGGCTGGAAACACCATATATTTT.

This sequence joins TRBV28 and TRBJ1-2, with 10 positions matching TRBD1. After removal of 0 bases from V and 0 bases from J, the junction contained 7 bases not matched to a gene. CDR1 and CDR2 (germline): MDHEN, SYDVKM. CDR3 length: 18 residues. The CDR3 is CASSLWGQGKIPNYGYTF. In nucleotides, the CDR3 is TGTGCCAGCAGTTTATGGGGACAGGGGAAGATACCTAACTATGGCTACACCTTC.

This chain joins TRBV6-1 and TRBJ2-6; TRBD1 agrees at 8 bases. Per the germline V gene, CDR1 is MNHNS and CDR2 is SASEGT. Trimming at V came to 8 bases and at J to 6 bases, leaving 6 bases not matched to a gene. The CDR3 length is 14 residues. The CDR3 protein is CASRTGSTANVLTF. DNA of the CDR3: TGTGCCAGCCGGACAGGGAGTACGGCCAACGTCCTGACTTTC.

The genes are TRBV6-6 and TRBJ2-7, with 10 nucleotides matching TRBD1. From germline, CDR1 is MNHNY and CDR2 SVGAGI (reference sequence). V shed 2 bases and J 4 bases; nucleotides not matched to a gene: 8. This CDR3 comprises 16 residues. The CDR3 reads CASSYDRGQGIYEQYF. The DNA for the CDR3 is TGTGCCAGCAGTTACGATAGGGGACAGGGGATTTACGAGCAGTACTTC.

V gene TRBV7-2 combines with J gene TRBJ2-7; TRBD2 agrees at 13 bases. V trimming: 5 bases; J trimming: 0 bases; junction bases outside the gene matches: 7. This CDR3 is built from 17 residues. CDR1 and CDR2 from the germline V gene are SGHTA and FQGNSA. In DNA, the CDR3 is TGTGCCAGCAGCCTAGGACTAGCGGGGGACGGCTCCTACGAGCAGTACTTC. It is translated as CASSLGLAGDGSYEQYF.

CDR3 amino acids: CASSMRGPGTQYF. In nucleotides, the CDR3 is TGTGCCAGTAGTATGAGGGGGCCCGGTACGCAGTATTTT. V is TRBV19 and J is TRBJ2-3; 7 bases agree with TRBD1. This CDR3 contains 13 residues. J gave up 8 bases and V 3 bases, and 5 bases lay outside the gene matches. Germline V gives CDR1 LNHDA, CDR2 SQIVND (reference sequence).

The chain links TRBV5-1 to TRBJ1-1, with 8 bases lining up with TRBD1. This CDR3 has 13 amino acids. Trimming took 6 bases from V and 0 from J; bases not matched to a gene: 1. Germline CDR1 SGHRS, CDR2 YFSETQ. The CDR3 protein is CASKTGVNTEAFF. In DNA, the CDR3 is TGCGCCAGCAAGACAGGGGTGAACACTGAAGCTTTCTTT.

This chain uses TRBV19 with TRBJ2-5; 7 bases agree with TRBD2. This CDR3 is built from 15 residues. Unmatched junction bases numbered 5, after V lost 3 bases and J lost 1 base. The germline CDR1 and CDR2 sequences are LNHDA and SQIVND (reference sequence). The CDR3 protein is CASSMIPGGQETQYF. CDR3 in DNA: TGTGCCAGTAGTATGATTCCGGGGGGCCAAGAGACCCAGTACTTC.

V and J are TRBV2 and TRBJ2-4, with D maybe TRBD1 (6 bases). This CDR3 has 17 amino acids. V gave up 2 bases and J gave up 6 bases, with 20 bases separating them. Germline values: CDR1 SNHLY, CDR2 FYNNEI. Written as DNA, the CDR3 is TGTGCCAGCAGTGAATTCCCGGGACACAGTTTGGGAAACATTCAGTACTTC. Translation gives CASSEFPGHSLGNIQYF.

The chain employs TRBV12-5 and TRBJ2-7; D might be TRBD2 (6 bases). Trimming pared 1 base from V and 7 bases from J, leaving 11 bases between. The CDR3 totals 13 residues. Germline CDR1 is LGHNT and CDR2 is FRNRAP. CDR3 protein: CASGLGDCWEQYF. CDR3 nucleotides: TGTGCTAGTGGTTTGGGGGACTGCTGGGAGCAGTACTTC.

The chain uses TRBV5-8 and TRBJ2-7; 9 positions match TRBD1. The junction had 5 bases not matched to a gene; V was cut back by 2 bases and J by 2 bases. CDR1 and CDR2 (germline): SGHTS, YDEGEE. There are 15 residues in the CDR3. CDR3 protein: CASSLTGTGTYEQYF. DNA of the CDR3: TGTGCCAGCAGCTTAACCGGGACAGGGACCTACGAGCAGTACTTC.

The CDR3 spells CASSAGTGVTDTQYF. DNA for the CDR3: TGTGCCAGCAGCGCCGGGACAGGGGTAACAGATACGCAGTATTTT. The chain recombines TRBV9 with TRBJ2-3; 10 bases agree with TRBD1. The V and J ends lost 3 bases and 3 bases, in that order; junction bases with no gene match: 4. The germline CDR1 and CDR2 sequences are SGDLS and YYNGEE. The length of the CDR3 is 15 residues.

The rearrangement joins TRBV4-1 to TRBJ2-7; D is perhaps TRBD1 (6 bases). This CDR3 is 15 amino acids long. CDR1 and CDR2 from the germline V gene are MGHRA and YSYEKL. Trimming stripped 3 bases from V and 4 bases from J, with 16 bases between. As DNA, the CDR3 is TGCGCCAGCAGCCAGGCGACAGGTAACGTTTACGAGCAGTACTTC. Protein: CASSQATGNVYEQYF.

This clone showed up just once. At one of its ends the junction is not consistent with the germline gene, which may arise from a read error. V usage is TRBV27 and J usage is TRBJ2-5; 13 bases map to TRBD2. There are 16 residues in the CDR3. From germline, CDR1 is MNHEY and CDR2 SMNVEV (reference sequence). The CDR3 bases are TGTGCCAGCAAGCCGGGACTAGCGGGGAACCAGGAGACCCAGTACTTC. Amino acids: CASKPGLAGNQETQYF.

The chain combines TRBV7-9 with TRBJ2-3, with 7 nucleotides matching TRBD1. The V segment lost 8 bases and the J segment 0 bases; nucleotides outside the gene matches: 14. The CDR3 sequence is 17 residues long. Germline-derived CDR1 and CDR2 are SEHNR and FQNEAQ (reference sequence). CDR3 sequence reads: CASGTDEKNPSTDTQYF. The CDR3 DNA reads TGTGCCAGCGGGACAGATGAAAAAAATCCTAGCACAGATACGCAGTATTTT.

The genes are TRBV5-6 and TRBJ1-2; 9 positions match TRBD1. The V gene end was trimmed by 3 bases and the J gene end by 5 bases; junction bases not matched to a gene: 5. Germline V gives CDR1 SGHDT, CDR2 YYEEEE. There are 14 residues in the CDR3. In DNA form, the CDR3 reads TGTGCCAGCAGCTGGGACAGGGCCGCATATGGCTACACCTTC. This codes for CASSWDRAAYGYTF.

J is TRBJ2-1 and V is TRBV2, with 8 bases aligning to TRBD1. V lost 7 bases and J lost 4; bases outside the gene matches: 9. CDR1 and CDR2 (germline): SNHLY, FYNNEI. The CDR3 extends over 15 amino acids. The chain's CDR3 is CASTSQGASYNEQFF. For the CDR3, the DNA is TGTGCCAGCACAAGTCAGGGGGCTTCGTACAATGAGCAGTTCTTC.

The CDR3: CATSRGPASTGWVTQYF. Here the CDR3 DNA reads TGTGCCACCAGCAGGGGACCCGCCTCGACAGGGTGGGTGACCCAGTACTTC. This chain connects TRBV15 to TRBJ2-5; 7 bases line up with TRBD1. Germline trimming cut 3 bases from V and 7 bases from J; bases unmatched to any gene: 17. Per the germline V gene, CDR1 is LNHNV and CDR2 is YYDKDF (reference sequence). The CDR3 has 17 amino acids.

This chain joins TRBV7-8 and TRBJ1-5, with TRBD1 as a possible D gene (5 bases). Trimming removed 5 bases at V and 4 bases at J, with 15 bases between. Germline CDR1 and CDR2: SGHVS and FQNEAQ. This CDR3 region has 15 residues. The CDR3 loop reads CASSPTEAGNQPQHF. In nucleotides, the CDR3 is TGTGCCAGCAGCCCGACAGAGGCAGGGAATCAGCCCCAGCATTTT.